These 5 T cell receptor beta chains were all obtained from the same sample, sequenced in a study of T-cell memory formation after mild COVID-19. TCRdb ran MiXCR on the 5' RACE reads and lists one entry per CDR3 protein. The table records 360,000 or so distinct CDR3 sequences, 25% to 30% of them present only once. Sequenced: PBMCs or a T cell subset sorted from them (not recorded which). Every receptor here comes from an adult woman who had mild COVID-19 (a few samples of this study predate the infection). Cell type and time point are not known.

The chain couples TRBV6-2 or TRBV6-3 to TRBJ2-5, with 8 nucleotides matching TRBD2. The CDR3 has 18 amino acids. V dropped 0 bases and J dropped 4; count of bases not matched to a gene: 13. Germline CDR1 and CDR2: MNHEY and SVGEGT. In DNA, the CDR3 is TGTGCCAGCAGTTACTCGATGGGCCGGGGACTAGATATAGAGACCCAGTACTTC. Residues: CASSYSMGRGLDIETQYF.

The chain employs TRBV6-6 and TRBJ2-7; 10 bases match TRBD1. The CDR3 sequence is 15 residues long. V lost 0 bases, J lost 3 bases, and 2 bases stayed unmatched. Germline values: CDR1 MNHNY, CDR2 SVGAGI (reference sequence). CDR3 coding DNA: TGTGCCAGCAGTTACTCCAGGGACAGGGGCTACGAGCAGTACTTC. It encodes CASSYSRDRGYEQYF.

The chain has TRBV18 and TRBJ2-3, with a weak D call TRBD2 (6 bases). Germline V lookup: CDR1 KGHSH, CDR2 LQKENI. V lost 0 bases and J lost 4, with 14 bases in between. This CDR3 contains 16 residues. CDR3 in DNA: TGTGCCAGCTCACCACCCTCCTTAGGAGGGGCAGATACGCAGTATTTT. Amino acids: CASSPPSLGGADTQYF.

This clonotype was recorded a few times. As DNA, the CDR3 is TGTGCCACCAGTGATACGATCACTAGCGGTTACAATGAGCAGTTCTTC. It is translated as CATSDTITSGYNEQFF. This chain links TRBV24-1 with TRBJ2-1, with TRBD2 identical over 8 bases. The CDR3 is 16 amino acids. The J segment lost 4 bases and the V segment lost 3 bases, leaving 7 bases of the junction unmatched. The germline V gene has CDR1 KGHDR and CDR2 SFDVKD.

J is TRBJ2-7 and V is TRBV5-5; the D call may be TRBD1 or TRBD2 (5 bases each). CDR3 length: 14 amino acids. V was clipped by 1 base and J by 2 bases, with 10 bases between them. Germline assignment: CDR1 SGHKS and CDR2 YYEKEE (reference sequence). The chain's CDR3 is CASSLRGTTYEQYF. For the CDR3, the DNA is TGTGCCAGCAGCTTGCGGGGCACCACCTACGAGCAGTACTTC.